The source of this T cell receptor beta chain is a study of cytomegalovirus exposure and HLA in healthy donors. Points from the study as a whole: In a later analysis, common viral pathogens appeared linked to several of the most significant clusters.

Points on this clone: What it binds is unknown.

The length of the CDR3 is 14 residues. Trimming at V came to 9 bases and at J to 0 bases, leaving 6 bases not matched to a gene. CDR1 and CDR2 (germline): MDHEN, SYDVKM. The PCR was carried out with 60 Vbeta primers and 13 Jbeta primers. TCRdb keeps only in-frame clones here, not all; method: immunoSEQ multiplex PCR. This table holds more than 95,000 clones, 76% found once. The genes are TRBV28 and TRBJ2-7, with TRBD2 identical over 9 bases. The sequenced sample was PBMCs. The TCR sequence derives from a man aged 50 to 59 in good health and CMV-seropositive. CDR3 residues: CASRTSGPSYEQYF. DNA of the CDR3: TGTGCCAGTAGAACTAGCGGGCCCTCCTACGAGCAGTACTTC. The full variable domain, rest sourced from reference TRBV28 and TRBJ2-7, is DVKVTQSSRYLVKRTGEKVFLECVQDMDHENMFWYRQDPGLGLRLIYFSYDVKMKEKGDIPEGYSVSREKKERFSLILESASTNQTSMYLCASRTSGPSYEQYFGPGTRLTVT.